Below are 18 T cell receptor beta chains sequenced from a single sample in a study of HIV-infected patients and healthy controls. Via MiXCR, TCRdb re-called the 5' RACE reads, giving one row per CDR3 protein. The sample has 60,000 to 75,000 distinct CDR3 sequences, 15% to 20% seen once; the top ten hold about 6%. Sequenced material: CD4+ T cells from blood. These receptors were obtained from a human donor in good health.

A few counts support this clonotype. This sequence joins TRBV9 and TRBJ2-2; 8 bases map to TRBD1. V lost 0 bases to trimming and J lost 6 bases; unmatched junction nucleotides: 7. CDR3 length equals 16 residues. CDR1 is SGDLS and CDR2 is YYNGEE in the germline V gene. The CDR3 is CASSVATGGRAGELFF. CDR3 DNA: TGTGCCAGCAGCGTAGCTACAGGGGGAAGGGCCGGGGAGCTGTTTTTT.

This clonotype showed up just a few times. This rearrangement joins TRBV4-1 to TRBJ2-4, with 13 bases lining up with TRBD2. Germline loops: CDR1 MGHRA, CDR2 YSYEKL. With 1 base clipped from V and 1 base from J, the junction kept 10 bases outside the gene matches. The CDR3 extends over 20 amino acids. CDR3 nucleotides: TGCGCCAGCAGCCAAGCCGGGACTAGCGGGAATAGTGGGGCCAAAAACATTCAGTACTTC. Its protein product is CASSQAGTSGNSGAKNIQYF.

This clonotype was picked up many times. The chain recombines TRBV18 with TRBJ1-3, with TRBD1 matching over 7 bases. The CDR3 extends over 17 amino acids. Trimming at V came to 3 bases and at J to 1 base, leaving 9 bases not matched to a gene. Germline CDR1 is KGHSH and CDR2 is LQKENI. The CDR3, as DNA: TGTGCCAGCTCACCTCTAGGACAGGAGAGGTCTGGAAACACCATATATTTT. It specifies CASSPLGQERSGNTIYF.

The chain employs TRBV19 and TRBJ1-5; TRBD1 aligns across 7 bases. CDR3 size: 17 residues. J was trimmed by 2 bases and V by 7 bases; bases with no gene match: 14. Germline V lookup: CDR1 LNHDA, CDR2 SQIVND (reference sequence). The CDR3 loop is CASTGGGQSIRNQPQHF. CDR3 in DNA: TGTGCCAGTACGGGGGGGGGACAGTCCATTCGCAATCAGCCCCAGCATTTT.

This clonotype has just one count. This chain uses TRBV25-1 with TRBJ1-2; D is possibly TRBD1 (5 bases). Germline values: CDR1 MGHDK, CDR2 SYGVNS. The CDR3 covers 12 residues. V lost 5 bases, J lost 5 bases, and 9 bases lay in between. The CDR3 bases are TGTGCCAGCAGTCCAGGGTTATATGGCTACACCTTC. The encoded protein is CASSPGLYGYTF.

Here the CDR3 DNA reads TGTGCCAGCAGTACCCCTAGCGGGGGCAAAATTACCTCAGATACGCAGTATTTT. Translated, it gives CASSTPSGGKITSDTQYF. This sequence joins TRBV28 and TRBJ2-3; 10 bases line up with TRBD2. The V gene end was trimmed by 5 bases and the J gene end by 4 bases; junction bases not matched to a gene: 15. The CDR3 consists of 18 residues. Germline lookup yields CDR1 MDHEN and CDR2 SYDVKM.

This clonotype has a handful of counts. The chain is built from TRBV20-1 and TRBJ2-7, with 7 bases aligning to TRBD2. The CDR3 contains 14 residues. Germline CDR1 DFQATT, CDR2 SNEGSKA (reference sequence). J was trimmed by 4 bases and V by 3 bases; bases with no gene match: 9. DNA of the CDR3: TGCAGTGCTAGCCCCCGAGGCGGGGGTTACGAGCAGTACTTC. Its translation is CSASPRGGGYEQYF.

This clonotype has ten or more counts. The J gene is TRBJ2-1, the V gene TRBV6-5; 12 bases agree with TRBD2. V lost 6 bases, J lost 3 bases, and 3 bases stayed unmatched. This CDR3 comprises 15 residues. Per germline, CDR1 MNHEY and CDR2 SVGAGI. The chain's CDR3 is CASSWTSGNYNEQFF. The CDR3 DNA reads TGTGCCAGCAGCTGGACTAGCGGGAACTACAATGAGCAGTTCTTC.

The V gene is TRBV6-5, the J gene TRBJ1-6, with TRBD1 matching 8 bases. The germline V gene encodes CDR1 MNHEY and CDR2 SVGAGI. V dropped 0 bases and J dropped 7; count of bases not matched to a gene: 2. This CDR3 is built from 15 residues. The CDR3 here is CASSYSGQGNSPLHF. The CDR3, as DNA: TGTGCCAGCAGTTACTCCGGACAGGGCAATTCACCCCTCCACTTT.

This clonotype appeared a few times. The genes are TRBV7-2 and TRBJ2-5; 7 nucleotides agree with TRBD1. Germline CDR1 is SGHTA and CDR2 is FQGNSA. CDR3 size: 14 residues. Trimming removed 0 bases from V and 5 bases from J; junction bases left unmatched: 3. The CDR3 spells CASSLAQGDETQYF. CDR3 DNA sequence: TGTGCCAGCAGCTTAGCTCAGGGGGATGAGACCCAGTACTTC.

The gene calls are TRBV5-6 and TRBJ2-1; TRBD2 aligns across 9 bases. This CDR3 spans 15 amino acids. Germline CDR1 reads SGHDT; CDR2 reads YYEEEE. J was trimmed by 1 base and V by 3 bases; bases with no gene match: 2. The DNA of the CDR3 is TGTGCCAGCAGCTATACTAGCGGGTCCTACAATGAGCAGTTCTTC. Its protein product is CASSYTSGSYNEQFF. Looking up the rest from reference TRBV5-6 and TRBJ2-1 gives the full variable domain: DAGVTQSPTHLIKTRGQQVTLRCSPKSGHDTVSWYQQALGQGPQFIFQYYEEEERQRGNFPDRFSGHQFPNYSSELNVNALLLGDSALYLCASSYTSGSYNEQFFGPGTRLTVL.

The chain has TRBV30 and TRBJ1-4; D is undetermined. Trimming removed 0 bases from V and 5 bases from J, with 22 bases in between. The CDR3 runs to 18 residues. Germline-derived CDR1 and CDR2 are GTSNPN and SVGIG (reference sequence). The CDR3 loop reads CAWSVSEGSRGPNEKLFF. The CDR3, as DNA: TGTGCCTGGAGTGTAAGTGAGGGCAGTCGAGGACCGAATGAAAAACTGTTTTTT.

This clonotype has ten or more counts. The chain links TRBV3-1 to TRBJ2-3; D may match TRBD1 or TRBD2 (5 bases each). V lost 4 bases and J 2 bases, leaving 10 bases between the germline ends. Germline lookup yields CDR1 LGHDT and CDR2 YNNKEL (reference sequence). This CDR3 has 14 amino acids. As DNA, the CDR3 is TGTGCCAGCAGCCGGGACCAGGCCACAGATACGCAGTATTTT. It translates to CASSRDQATDTQYF.

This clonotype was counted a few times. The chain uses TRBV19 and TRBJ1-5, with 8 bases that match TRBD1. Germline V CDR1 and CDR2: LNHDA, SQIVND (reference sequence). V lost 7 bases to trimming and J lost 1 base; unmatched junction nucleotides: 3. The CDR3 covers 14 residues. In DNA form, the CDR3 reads TGTGCCAGTATCTGGGACAGGAGCAATCAGCCCCAGCATTTT. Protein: CASIWDRSNQPQHF.

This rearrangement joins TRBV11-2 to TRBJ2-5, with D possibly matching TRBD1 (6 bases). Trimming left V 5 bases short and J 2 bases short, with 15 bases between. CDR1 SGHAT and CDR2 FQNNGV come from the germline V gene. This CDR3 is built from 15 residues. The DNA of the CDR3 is TGTGCCAGCAGCCCCGAGACAGGAGTTCAAGAGACCCAGTACTTC. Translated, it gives CASSPETGVQETQYF. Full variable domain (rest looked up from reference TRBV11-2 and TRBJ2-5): EAGVAQSPRYKIIEKRQSVAFWCNPISGHATLYWYQQILGQGPKLLIQFQNNGVVDDSQLPKDRFSAERLKGVDSTLKIQPAKLEDSAVYLCASSPETGVQETQYFGPGTRLLVL.

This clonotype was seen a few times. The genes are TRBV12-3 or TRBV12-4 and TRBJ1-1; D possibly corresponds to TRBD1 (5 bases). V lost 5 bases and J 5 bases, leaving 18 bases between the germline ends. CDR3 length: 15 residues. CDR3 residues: CASSPQHARGTEAFF. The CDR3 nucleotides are TGTGCCAGCAGTCCACAACACGCCCGGGGGACTGAAGCTTTCTTT.

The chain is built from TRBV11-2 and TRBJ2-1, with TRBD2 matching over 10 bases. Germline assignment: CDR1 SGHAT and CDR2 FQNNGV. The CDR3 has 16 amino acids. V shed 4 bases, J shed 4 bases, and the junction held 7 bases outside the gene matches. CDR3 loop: CASSSPGLANYNEQFF. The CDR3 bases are TGTGCCAGCAGCTCGCCGGGACTAGCGAATTACAATGAGCAGTTCTTC.

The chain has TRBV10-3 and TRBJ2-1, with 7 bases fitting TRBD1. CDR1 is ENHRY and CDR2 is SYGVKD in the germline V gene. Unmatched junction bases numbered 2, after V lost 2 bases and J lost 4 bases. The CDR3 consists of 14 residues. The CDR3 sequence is CAISERGQYNEQFF. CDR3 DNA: TGTGCCATCAGTGAGAGGGGACAGTACAATGAGCAGTTCTTC.